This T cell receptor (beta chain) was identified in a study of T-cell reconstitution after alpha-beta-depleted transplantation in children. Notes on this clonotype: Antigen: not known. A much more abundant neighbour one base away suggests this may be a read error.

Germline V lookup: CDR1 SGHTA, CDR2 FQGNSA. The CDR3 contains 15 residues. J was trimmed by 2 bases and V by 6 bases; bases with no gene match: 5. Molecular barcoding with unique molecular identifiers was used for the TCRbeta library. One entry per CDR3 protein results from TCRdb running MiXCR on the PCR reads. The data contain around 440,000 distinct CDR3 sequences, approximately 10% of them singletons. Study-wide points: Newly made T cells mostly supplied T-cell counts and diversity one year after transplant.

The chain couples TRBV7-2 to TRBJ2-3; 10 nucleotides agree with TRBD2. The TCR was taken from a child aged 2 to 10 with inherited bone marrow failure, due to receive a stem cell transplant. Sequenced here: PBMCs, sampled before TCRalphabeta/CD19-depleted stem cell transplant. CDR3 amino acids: CASRGLASTTDTQYF. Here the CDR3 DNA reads TGTGCCAGCAGGGGACTAGCGAGCACCACAGATACGCAGTATTTT.